These T cell receptor beta chains were read from a single sample in a study of T cell responses to AZD1222 COVID-19 vaccine. Clones were sequenced by immunoSEQ multiplex PCR, and TCRdb holds only the in-frame ones, with some missing. Of about 170,000 clones listed, 70% to 90% were seen once; the top ten hold around 1%. Sequenced material: peripheral blood, taken 28 days after the second AZD1222 dose. The origin of the receptors is an adult who received the AZD1222 COVID-19 vaccine. CDR3s leave out the opening cysteine and the closing phenylalanine or tryptophan. Each record gives: V gene, CDR3 protein.

TRBV30,AGLDGATLTDTQY
TRBV27,ASSPRQGANTQY
TRBV5-4,ASSLQGRRTGELF
TRBV14,ASSQDWPFSYEQY
TRBV9,ASSGRGTGVQETQY
TRBV5-1,ASSLDSGTGVSYGYT
TRBV12-3/TRBV12-4,ASSRNTIY
TRBV2,ASRSEGASNQPQH
TRBV5-6,ASSVPGQKNTEAF
TRBV19,ASRAGISPLH
TRBV4-1,ASSQTRRTDTQY
TRBV4-2,ASSQEVQRGGRGNEQF
TRBV19,ASTLWGAGTGLNTEAF
TRBV6-5,ASTPGQGNQPQH
TRBV4-1,ASSRVVRAGMISPLH
TRBV5-1,ASSLVPGWVERYGYT
TRBV5-1,ASSIEHRYTDTQY
TRBV9,ASSVQGLSYGYT
TRBV10-3,AISGQGWGEPQH
TRBV7-9,ASSRNTGELF
TRBV3-1/TRBV3-2,ASGISSYTGELF
TRBV4-3,ASSSQTVRSGANVLT
TRBV7-8,ASSSNTGPYEQY
TRBV9,ASSVAVGVDGYT
TRBV20-1,SASSDRGLGYT
TRBV19,ASSIGPWNTEAF
TRBV6-5,ASSSRGGQPQH
TRBV19,ASSAGRAAYGYT
TRBV12-3/TRBV12-4,ASSRTSEPQH
TRBV4-1,ASRPTGTGASPLH
TRBV2,ASSGPGTGLGQPQH
TRBV6-5,ASIAWTGFNQPQH
TRBV4-1,ASSQVWWGANVLT
TRBV15,ATSRVARVYGYT
TRBV5-6,ASSLGTGYSGYT